A selection of T cell receptor beta chains follows, all from one sample in a study of beta chain features in type 1 diabetes. Clones were read by immunoSEQ multiplex PCR, and TCRdb kept only the in-frame ones, dropping some. The data show some 660,000 clones, about an eighth seen once. The sequenced sample was naive CD4+ T cells from blood. Receptors originate from a man aged 18 to 30 with type 1 diabetes. The CDR3 runs from the conserved cysteine through the conserved F or W. A D gene is named only where the DNA matches it firmly. Some rows mark clone size as missing; the rest say once, few, many or name a class of expanded clone.

d_gene	v_gene	j_gene	abundance	len	CDR3aa	CDR3nt
NA	TRBV7-9	TRBJ2-2	few	15	CASSLVGVATGELFF	TGTGCCAGCAGCTTAGTAGGAGTGGCCACCGGGGAGCTGTTTTTT
NA	TRBV25-1	TRBJ2-3	NA	15	CASSEPQTSTDTQYF	TGTGCCAGCAGTGAACCGCAGACTAGCACAGATACGCAGTATTTT
TRBD1	TRBV4-1	TRBJ1-2	NA	17	CASSQDQALQGLYGYTF	TGCGCCAGCAGCCAAGATCAAGCCCTACAGGGGCTTTATGGCTACACCTTC
NA	TRBV5-1	TRBJ1-1	once	15	CASSSGGRTNTEAFF	TGCGCCAGCAGCTCGGGAGGCAGAACGAACACTGAAGCTTTCTTT
TRBD1	TRBV6-5	TRBJ1-2	few	13	CASRQDREYGYTF	TGTGCCAGCAGGCAAGACAGGGAATATGGCTACACCTTC
TRBD1	TRBV6-5	TRBJ1-6	few	14	CASSRGQGPSPLHF	TGTGCCAGCAGTCGGGGACAGGGTCCTTCACCCCTCCACTTT
NA	TRBV11-2	TRBJ1-1	NA	13	CASSPRGSTEAFF	TGTGCCAGCAGCCCGCGGGGTAGCACTGAAGCTTTCTTT
NA	TRBV27	TRBJ2-3	NA	15	CASRGATSGTDTQYF	TGTGCCAGCAGAGGGGCCACTTCGGGCACAGATACGCAGTATTTT
NA	TRBV30	TRBJ2-1	few	11	CAWSGQNEQFF	TGTGCCTGGAGTGGACAAAATGAGCAGTTCTTC
NA	TRBV30	TRBJ1-1	few	12	CAWSDFRAEAFF	TGTGCCTGGAGTGATTTTAGAGCTGAAGCTTTCTTT